The next 15 T cell receptor beta chains were all read from a single sample in a study of T-cell reconstitution after alpha-beta-depleted transplantation in children (dated by TCRdb to 2016 to 2017). Libraries were prepared through PCR. These reads were obtained on an Illumina HiSeq 2500. To normalize quantification of the TCRbeta repertoire, the TCR libraries were built with molecular barcoding that relied on unique molecular identifiers. The raw public reads went through TCRdb reprocessing: fastp at Q25, MiXCR clone calling, in-frame beta chains kept. Every distinct CDR3 protein forms one entry, paired with its most common genes and DNA. Within this sample are about 900,000 distinct CDR3 sequences, with about 26% of them counted one time only. Of the sample, about 28% is held by the ten largest clones. The treatment or condition label, read with the paper, signifies: allogeneic hematopoietic cell transplantation with graft depleted of TCRalphabeta T cells and CD19 B cells.

Specimen: PBMCs, mostly from graft donor cells, collected 360 days after TCRalphabeta/CD19-depleted stem cell transplant. The receptors come from a boy younger than two who had a stem cell transplant for SCID, so the T cells may come from the graft donor.

This chain connects TRBV5-1 to TRBJ1-1; D is perhaps TRBD1 (5 bases). CDR1 and CDR2 (germline): SGHRS, YFSETQ. Trimming stripped 4 bases from V and 4 bases from J, with 23 bases between. The CDR3 totals 17 residues. CDR3: CASSLLEATGGSTEAFF. CDR3 sequence (DNA): TGCGCCAGCAGCCTATTGGAGGCAACGGGGGGAAGCACTGAAGCTTTCTTT. Looking up the rest from reference TRBV5-1 and TRBJ1-1 gives the full variable domain: KAGVTQTPRYLIKTRGQQVTLSCSPISGHRSVSWYQQTPGQGLQFLFEYFSETQRNKGNFPGRFSGRQFSNSRSEMNVSTLELGDSALYLCASSLLEATGGSTEAFFGQGTRLTVV.

The chain joins TRBV5-1 to TRBJ2-3, with D possibly being TRBD1 (6 bases). V shed 4 bases and J shed 7 bases, with 19 bases lying between them. In germline, CDR1 is SGHRS, CDR2 YFSETQ. The CDR3 consists of 15 residues. CDR3 sequence reads: CASSGTKMKEYTQYF. For the CDR3, the DNA is TGCGCCAGCAGCGGGACAAAGATGAAGGAGTATACGCAGTATTTT.

This clonotype was counted between two and nine times. The chain combines TRBV9 with TRBJ1-1; no firm D call. Trimming left V 0 bases short and J 2 bases short, with 11 bases between. The CDR3 contains 15 residues. Per the germline V gene, CDR1 is SGDLS and CDR2 is YYNGEE. Written as DNA, the CDR3 is TGTGCCAGCAGCGTAGGCCCCGTCCCTAACACTGAAGCTTTCTTT. Its protein is CASSVGPVPNTEAFF.

V and J are TRBV4-3 and TRBJ2-1, with a possible D match to TRBD2 (6 bases). Per germline, CDR1 LGHNA and CDR2 YSLEER. CDR3 length equals 14 residues. Trimming left V 4 bases short and J 8 bases short, with 15 bases between. The CDR3 region has the DNA TGCGCCAGCAGCCGGGGACTCCCACCCCATGAGCAGTTCTTC. Protein product: CASSRGLPPHEQFF.

This clonotype was counted between two and nine times. The genes are TRBV7-6 and TRBJ2-5, with TRBD2 matching 12 bases. The CDR3 has 17 amino acids. The germline gives CDR1 SGHVS, CDR2 FNYEAQ. The junction had 5 bases not matched to a gene; V was cut back by 3 bases and J by 0 bases. CDR3 protein: CASSLASGGVYQETQYF. The CDR3 DNA is TGTGCCAGCAGCTTGGCTAGCGGGGGGGTGTACCAAGAGACCCAGTACTTC.

This clonotype has just a few counts. The chain links TRBV9 to TRBJ2-2, with a possible D match to TRBD1 (7 bases). Germline V gene data show CDR1 as SGDLS and CDR2 as YYNGEE. The CDR3 runs 17 residues. Trimming removed 3 bases at V and 0 bases at J, with 15 bases between. DNA of the CDR3: TGTGCCAGCAGCGGGAGCTCAGGGGGGCCGAACACCGGGGAGCTGTTTTTT. It yields the protein CASSGSSGGPNTGELFF.

J is TRBJ1-4 and V is TRBV3-1; TRBD1 is a possible D gene (6 bases). V lost 6 bases and J lost 0, with 11 bases in between. The CDR3 runs 15 residues. Germline CDR1 and CDR2: LGHDT and YNNKEL (reference sequence). The CDR3 nucleotides read TGTGCCAGCAGGACCTCAGGGGCAACTAATGAAAAACTGTTTTTT. Amino acids: CASRTSGATNEKLFF.

This clonotype has just a few counts. The chain uses TRBV5-1 and TRBJ2-3, with D perhaps given as TRBD1 or TRBD2 (6 bases each). This CDR3 has 16 residues. The ends were cut back, 0 bases at V and 2 bases at J, with 13 bases in the middle. CDR1 SGHRS and CDR2 YFSETQ come from the germline V gene. The DNA of the CDR3 is TGCGCCAGCAGCTTGGAGGGGGGCTATAACACAGATACGCAGTATTTT. Residues: CASSLEGGYNTDTQYF.

The J gene is TRBJ2-5, the V gene TRBV29-1; D gene ambiguous. The ends were cut back, 7 bases at V and 1 base at J, with 13 bases in the middle. The CDR3 loop spans 13 amino acids. From germline, CDR1 is SQVTM and CDR2 ANQGSEA. The chain's CDR3 is CSALRAIQETQYF. The CDR3 DNA reads as TGCAGCGCCCTTAGGGCGATCCAAGAGACCCAGTACTTC.

This clonotype was picked up a small number of times. The J gene is TRBJ2-2, the V gene TRBV7-9; D is ambiguous. Germline CDR1 SEHNR, CDR2 FQNEAQ (reference sequence). This CDR3 contains 9 residues. Trimming took 11 bases from V and 13 from J, leaving 11 bases between them. The CDR3, as DNA: TGTGCCGAGGAGACTTGGCTGTTTTTT. Translating gives CAEETWLFF.

The chain carries TRBV11-3 and TRBJ2-1, with TRBD1 identical over 8 bases. The CDR3 contains 16 residues. J lost 5 bases, V lost 0 bases, and 6 bases had no gene match. The germline CDR1 and CDR2 sequences are SGHNT and YENEEA. The CDR3 coding sequence is TGTGCCAGCAGCTTAGATAGGGCAGGGGGCAACAATGAGCAGTTCTTC. Translation: CASSLDRAGGNNEQFF. The whole variable domain, filled in from reference TRBV11-3 and TRBJ2-1, reads EAGVVQSPRYKIIEKKQPVAFWCNPISGHNTLYWYLQNLGQGPELLIRYENEEAVDDSQLPKDRFSAERLKGVDSTLKIQPAELGDSAVYLCASSLDRAGGNNEQFFGPGTRLTVL.

This clonotype was detected only a few times. V gene TRBV28 combines with J gene TRBJ2-7; D may be TRBD2 (6 bases). Germline V gene data show CDR1 as MDHEN and CDR2 as SYDVKM. V gave up 5 bases and J gave up 3 bases, with 17 bases separating them. This CDR3 contains 15 residues. The CDR3 is CASSPSGGVRYEQYF. DNA of the CDR3: TGTGCCAGCAGTCCGTCCGGAGGGGTGCGCTACGAGCAGTACTTC.

CDR3 sequence reads: CSVRTGVEQFF. CDR3 bases: TGCAGCGTCCGCACGGGGGTGGAGCAGTTCTTC. This chain links TRBV29-1 with TRBJ2-1; D perhaps matches TRBD2 (6 bases). The V gene's germline CDR1 is SQVTM and CDR2 ANQGSEA. The V and J ends lost 6 bases and 10 bases respectively, with 13 bases between them. The CDR3 is made up of 11 amino acids.

This clonotype has more than one count but fewer than ten. The chain recombines TRBV6-2 or TRBV6-3 with TRBJ1-5; TRBD1 agrees at 11 bases. Germline V gene lookup returns CDR1 MNHEY and CDR2 SVGEGT. The CDR3 loop spans 21 amino acids. J gave up 1 base and V 2 bases, and 16 bases lay outside the gene matches. The CDR3 nucleotides read TGTGCCAGCAGTTACAATATCTTCCACAACCGGGACAGGGGGAGCAATCAGCCCCAGCATTTT. It translates to CASSYNIFHNRDRGSNQPQHF.

The CDR3 nucleotides are TGTGCCAGCAGCTTCGCCAGGCTGCAAGAGACCCAGTACTTC. It yields the protein CASSFARLQETQYF. The chain has TRBV7-6 and TRBJ2-5; D gene uncertain. CDR3 length equals 14 residues. V shed 3 bases and J shed 2 bases, with 10 bases lying between them. Germline-derived CDR1 and CDR2 are SGHVS and FNYEAQ. Drawing the rest from reference TRBV7-6 and TRBJ2-5, the complete variable domain is GAGVSQSPRYKVTKRGQDVALRCDPISGHVSLYWYRQALGQGPEFLTYFNYEAQQDKSGLPNDRFSAERPEGSISTLTIQRTEQRDSAMYRCASSFARLQETQYFGPGTRLLVL.